This record covers a single T cell receptor beta chain. The germline gives CDR1 LNHDA, CDR2 SQIVND (reference sequence). CDR3 length: 15 amino acids. After removal of 3 bases from V and 4 bases from J, the junction contained 6 bases not matched to a gene. This record comes from a study of blood T cell repertoires in COVID-19. Study-level information: Samples of COVID-19 (acute and convalescent) were obtained from the United States, Italy and Spain. T cells, B-cell-depleted T cells, or PBMCs provided the cDNA or gDNA that served as material.

Seattle enrolled patients during active infection and tracked them longitudinally. Under the authors' procedure: Scientists estimated how many nucleated cells there were by amplifying reference gene primers. Data came from immunoSEQ multiplex PCR; TCRdb stores just in-frame clones and leaves some out. That table gives V, J and clone size, and the DNA gave D and trimming. The data show approximately 170,000 clones, approximately 91% seen once. Material: peripheral blood. The sequence was collected from a man between 18 and 35 years old with COVID-19, enrolled during active disease. The chain combines TRBV19 with TRBJ2-7; 10 bases agree with TRBD2. As DNA, the CDR3 is TGTGCCAGTAGTATTGGACTAGCGGTTTTTTACGAGCAGTACTTC. Translation: CASSIGLAVFYEQYF.